This is a list of T cell receptor beta chains from one sample in a study of CD8 T cells in ankylosing spondylitis. TCRdb itself ran the 5' RACE reads through MiXCR, one entry per CDR3 protein. This sample has roughly 700,000 distinct CDR3 sequences, with under 20% found just once. The sequencing sample was made of blood, either unsorted or a sorted T cell fraction (not recorded which). The receptors shown here come from a male donor with ankylosing spondylitis. Each CDR3 is given with its conserved first and last residue. D genes are given only for firm matches. Clone size is stated in some rows and not others, as once, few, many or a class when expanded.

>TRBD2|TRBJ2-1|-|TRBV12-3/TRBV12-4
TGTGCCAGCAGTACGGGACTAGTTAACTCCTACAATGAGCAGTTCTTC
CASSTGLVNSYNEQFF
>-|TRBJ1-2|few|TRBV20-1
TGCAGTGCTAGAGAAGGGGGGGAAGTCTACACCTTC
CSAREGGEVYTF
>-|TRBJ2-7|-|TRBV11-1
TGTGCCAGCAGCTTAGTCCGTAGCGGCGGTTCCTACGAGCAGTACTTC
CASSLVRSGGSYEQYF
>-|TRBJ1-1|many|TRBV29-1
TGCAGCGTTGGGGACCGACAGATTAACACTGAAGCTTTCTTT
CSVGDRQINTEAFF
>TRBD2|TRBJ2-3|-|TRBV12-3/TRBV12-4
TGTGCCAGCAGTTTAATGGGACTAGCGGGAGGAAGCACAGATACGCAGTATTTT
CASSLMGLAGGSTDTQYF
>-|TRBJ2-5|-|TRBV5-6
TGTGCCAGCAGCGCCATGGGACAAGGGGAGACCCAGTACTTC
CASSAMGQGETQYF
>-|TRBJ2-3|-|TRBV9
TGTGCCAGCAGCGTAGTGGAGGGAAGCACAGATACGCAGTATTTT
CASSVVEGSTDTQYF
>TRBD1|TRBJ2-2|-|TRBV19
TGTGCCAGTAGCACGGACAGGGCACCCGGGGAGCTGTTTTTT
CASSTDRAPGELFF
>TRBD2|TRBJ2-2|few|TRBV20-1
TGCAGTGCTGTGGGACTAGCGGATAACACCGGGGAGCTGTTTTTT
CSAVGLADNTGELFF
>TRBD1|TRBJ2-7|-|TRBV4-1
TGCGCCAGCAGCTCTCACCGGACAGGAGGTCCCTACGAGCAGTACTTC
CASSSHRTGGPYEQYF
>TRBD2|TRBJ2-2|-|TRBV9
TGTGCCAGCAGCTGGGACTTTAGCGGGGGCGCTGGCGGGGAGCTGTTTTTT
CASSWDFSGGAGGELFF
>TRBD1|TRBJ2-1|-|TRBV5-1
TGCGCCAGCAGGCGGACAGGGAGCAGATACAATGAGCAGTTCTTC
CASRRTGSRYNEQFF
>-|TRBJ1-1|few|TRBV12-3/TRBV12-4
TGTGCCAGCAGATCCAGGGGACTGAACACTGAAGCTTTCTTT
CASRSRGLNTEAFF
>TRBD1|TRBJ1-5|few|TRBV12-3/TRBV12-4
TGTGCCAGCAGTCAGTCCGGGACAGAAGATCAGCCCCAGCATTTT
CASSQSGTEDQPQHF
>-|TRBJ1-2|-|TRBV5-6
TGTGCCAGCAGCTCTTGGGGGGTCATCTATGGCTACACCTTC
CASSSWGVIYGYTF
>TRBD1|TRBJ1-2|few|TRBV10-3
TGTGCCATCAGCGAGCCCGGGACAGGGAGTTGGAACTATGGCTACACCTTC
CAISEPGTGSWNYGYTF
>-|TRBJ2-4|few|TRBV28
TGTGCCAGCAGTTTATCGTCAAGGGGGTTTCAGTACTTC
CASSLSSRGFQYF
>-|TRBJ1-2|few|TRBV20-1
TGCAGTGCTAGAGATAAGGCCCCGGAGGGCTACACCTTC
CSARDKAPEGYTF
>TRBD1|TRBJ1-2|-|TRBV20-1
TGCAGTGCGGAACCAGGGGGCTATGGCTACACCTTC
CSAEPGGYGYTF
>-|TRBJ1-6|-|TRBV27
TGTGCCAGCAGTTTCTCGGGTTATAATTCACCCCTCCACTTT
CASSFSGYNSPLHF
>-|TRBJ1-1|few|TRBV6-2/TRBV6-3
TGTGCCAGCAGTTACCAAGGGCACACTGAAGCTTTCTTT
CASSYQGHTEAFF
>TRBD2|TRBJ2-2|-|TRBV24-1
TGTGCCACCAGTGATCCTCGTCGGGGGGACACCGGGGAGCTGTTTTTT
CATSDPRRGDTGELFF
>-|TRBJ2-1|-|TRBV24-1
TGTGCCACCAGTGATTCTGGCGGGAAAGGGGATGAGCAGTTCTTC
CATSDSGGKGDEQFF
>-|TRBJ2-7|-|TRBV20-1
TGCAGTGCGGTTCGACCCCTTGGAAATGACGAGCAGTACTTC
CSAVRPLGNDEQYF
>-|TRBJ1-6|few|TRBV27
TGTGCCAGCAGTTCCCCCGGCGGAAGAACAAATTCACCCCTCCACTTT
CASSSPGGRTNSPLHF